Shown below are 10 T cell receptor beta chains from a single sample sequenced in a study of blood T cell repertoires in COVID-19 (TCRdb year 2020). Library construction relied on the immunoSEQ multiplex PCR assay. TCRdb retrieved this table from immuneACCESS and kept in-frame rearrangements only. Not all clones are present; in checked studies, unresolved V genes account for under half, and no reason is known for the remainder. Here the sample has hundreds of thousands of clones; approximately 85% occur a single time. The ten largest account for 5% to 6.5% of the sample. The material sequenced was peripheral blood. Receptor source: a man aged 50-60 years with COVID-19, enrolled during active disease.

The rearrangement links TRBV4-1 to TRBJ1-6; 7 bases agree with TRBD1. Germline CDR1 reads MGHRA; CDR2 reads YSYEKL. With 1 base clipped from V and 6 bases from J, the junction kept 3 bases outside the gene matches. The CDR3 covers 15 residues. The CDR3 DNA reads TGCGCCAGCAGCCAAGTCGGGACAGCTAATTCACCCCTCCACTTT. Protein: CASSQVGTANSPLHF.

V is TRBV28 and J is TRBJ1-1; D may be TRBD1 (6 bases). CDR1 and CDR2 (germline): MDHEN, SYDVKM. The CDR3 is 15 amino acids. V was cut by 5 bases and J by 7 bases, with 20 bases left in between. CDR3 region: CASSPPSGTSGEAFF. In DNA form, the CDR3 reads TGTGCCAGCAGTCCTCCCTCCGGGACATCAGGTGAAGCTTTCTTT.

The rearrangement uses TRBV3-1 (or the pseudogene TRBV3-2) and TRBJ1-6; D is perhaps TRBD1 (6 bases). Trimming left V 5 bases short and J 0 bases short, with 8 bases between. This CDR3 is 15 amino acids long. CDR1 and CDR2 from the germline V gene are LGHDT and YNNKEL (reference sequence). The CDR3 coding sequence is TGTGCCAGCAGCTCCAGGGGCTCCTATAATTCACCCCTCCACTTT. Translation gives CASSSRGSYNSPLHF.

The rearrangement joins TRBV5-4 to TRBJ2-1, with 8 nucleotides matching TRBD1. Germline loops: CDR1 SGHNT, CDR2 YYREEE (reference sequence). V lost 3 bases and J lost 7; bases outside the gene matches: 6. CDR3 length: 14 residues. For the CDR3, the DNA is TGTGCCAGCAGCTCCCAGCAGGGGGCGAATGAGCAGTTCTTC. This sequence encodes CASSSQQGANEQFF.

This clone appeared a single time. The chain recombines TRBV11-2 with TRBJ1-2; a weak D match, TRBD1 (5 bases). This CDR3 contains 15 residues. Germline assignment: CDR1 SGHAT and CDR2 FQNNGV. V was cut by 1 base and J by 2 bases, with 11 bases left in between. The chain's CDR3 is CASSLASAGNYGYTF. The CDR3 coding sequence is TGTGCCAGCAGCTTAGCTTCGGCAGGGAACTATGGCTACACCTTC.

The gene calls are TRBV5-1 and TRBJ2-2; TRBD1 matches 7 bases. The germline gives CDR1 SGHRS, CDR2 YFSETQ. J gave up 1 base and V 4 bases, and 10 bases lay outside the gene matches. CDR3 length equals 17 residues. The CDR3 is CASSPGDRVRNTGELFF. In DNA, the CDR3 is TGCGCCAGCAGCCCAGGAGACAGGGTGAGGAACACCGGGGAGCTGTTTTTT.

The gene calls are TRBV5-1 and TRBJ2-3; 8 positions match TRBD1. Germline V gene sequence: CDR1 SGHRS, CDR2 YFSETQ. Unmatched junction bases numbered 7, after V lost 5 bases and J lost 2 bases. The CDR3 is 15 residues long. CDR3 nucleotides: TGCGCCAGCAGACCCAGGGGGCTTCTCACAGATACGCAGTATTTT. Its translation: CASRPRGLLTDTQYF.

V gene TRBV6-2 or TRBV6-3 combines with J gene TRBJ2-3, with TRBD1 identical over 8 bases. V gave up 4 bases and J gave up 0 bases; unmatched junction bases: 9. The CDR3 loop spans 17 amino acids. Germline CDR1 and CDR2: MNHEY and SVGEGT. The CDR3 sequence is CASSSMDRVRSTDTQYF. The CDR3 region has the DNA TGTGCCAGCAGTTCAATGGACAGGGTAAGAAGCACAGATACGCAGTATTTT.

The chain joins TRBV6-5 to TRBJ1-4; the D gene is possibly TRBD1 (5 bases). The CDR3 is 15 amino acids. The germline CDR1 and CDR2 sequences are MNHEY and SVGAGI. V was clipped by 4 bases and J by 4 bases, with 13 bases between them. CDR3 DNA sequence: TGTGCCAGCAGTTCCAGGGCGGGGGGTAATGAAAAACTGTTTTTT. Protein: CASSSRAGGNEKLFF.

The chain recombines TRBV6-2 or TRBV6-3 with TRBJ1-2; D perhaps matches TRBD1 (6 bases). The CDR3 spans 13 residues. With 4 bases removed from V and 4 bases from J, the gap between germline ends came to 10 bases. Germline CDR1 and CDR2: MNHEY and SVGEGT. The CDR3, as DNA: TGTGCCAGCAGTTCCTACAGGGCCTATGGCTACACCTTC. Amino acid sequence: CASSSYRAYGYTF.